This T cell receptor (beta chain) was observed in a study of identifying expanded T cells in peripheral blood. Germline V CDR1 and CDR2: SGHTA, FQGNSA. The CDR3 is 13 amino acids. With 5 bases removed from V and 9 bases from J, the gap between germline ends came to 14 bases. Measured with immunoSEQ multiplex PCR; TCRdb has only the in-frame clones, and not every one. The repertoire holds nearly 60,000 clones, with approximately 89% as singletons. The receptor's source is a person aged 18 to 75 in good health. This sequence joins TRBV7-2 and TRBJ2-1, with D possibly being TRBD1 (6 bases). The sequencing sample was made of blood. CDR3: CASSKGVYVEQFF. The CDR3 nucleotides read TGTGCCAGCAGCAAGGGGGTATACGTTGAGCAGTTCTTC.